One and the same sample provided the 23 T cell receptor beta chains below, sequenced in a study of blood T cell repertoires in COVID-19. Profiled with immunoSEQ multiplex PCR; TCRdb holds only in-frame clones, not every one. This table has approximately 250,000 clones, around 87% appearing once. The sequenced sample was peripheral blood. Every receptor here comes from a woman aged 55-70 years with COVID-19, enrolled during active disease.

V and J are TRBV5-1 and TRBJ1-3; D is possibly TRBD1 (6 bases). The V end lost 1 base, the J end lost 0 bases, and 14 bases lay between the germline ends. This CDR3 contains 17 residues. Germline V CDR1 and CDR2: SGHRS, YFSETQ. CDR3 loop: CASSLSPDSSSGNTIYF. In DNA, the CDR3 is TGCGCCAGCAGCTTGAGTCCGGACAGCAGCTCTGGAAACACCATATATTTT.

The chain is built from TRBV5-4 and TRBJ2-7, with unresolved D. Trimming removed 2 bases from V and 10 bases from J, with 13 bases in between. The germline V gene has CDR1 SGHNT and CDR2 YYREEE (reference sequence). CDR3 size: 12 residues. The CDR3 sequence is CASSFKGTAQYF. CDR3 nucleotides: TGTGCCAGCAGCTTTAAAGGCACAGCCCAGTACTTC.

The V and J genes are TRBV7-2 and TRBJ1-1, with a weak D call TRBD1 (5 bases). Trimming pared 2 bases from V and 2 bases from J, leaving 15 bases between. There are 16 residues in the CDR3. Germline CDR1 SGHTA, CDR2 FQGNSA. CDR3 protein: CASSLFLSQVNTEAFF. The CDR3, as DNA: TGTGCCAGCAGCTTATTCCTCTCACAGGTCAACACTGAAGCTTTCTTT.

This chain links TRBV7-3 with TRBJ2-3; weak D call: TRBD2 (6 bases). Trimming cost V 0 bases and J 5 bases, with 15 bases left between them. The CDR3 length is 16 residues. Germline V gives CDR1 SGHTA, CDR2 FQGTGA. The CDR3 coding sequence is TGTGCCAGCAGCTTAACGGGGACTGTCTCCTTAGATACGCAGTATTTT. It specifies CASSLTGTVSLDTQYF.

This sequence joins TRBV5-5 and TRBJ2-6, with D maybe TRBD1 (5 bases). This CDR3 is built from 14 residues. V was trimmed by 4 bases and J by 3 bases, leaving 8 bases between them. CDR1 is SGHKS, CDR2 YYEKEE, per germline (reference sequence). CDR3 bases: TGTGCCAGCAGCCGACAGAATGGGGCCAACGTCCTGACTTTC. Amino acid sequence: CASSRQNGANVLTF.

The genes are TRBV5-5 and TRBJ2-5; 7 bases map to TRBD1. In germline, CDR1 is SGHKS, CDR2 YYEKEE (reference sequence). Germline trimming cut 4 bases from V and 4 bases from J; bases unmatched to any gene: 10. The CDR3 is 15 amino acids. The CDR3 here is CASSRVSGTVETQYF. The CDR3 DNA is TGTGCCAGCAGCCGCGTTTCCGGGACAGTAGAGACCCAGTACTTC.

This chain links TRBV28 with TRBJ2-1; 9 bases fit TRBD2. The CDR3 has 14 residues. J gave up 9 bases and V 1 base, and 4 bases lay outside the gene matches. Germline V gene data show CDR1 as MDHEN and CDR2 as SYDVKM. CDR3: CASSLSRGGGEQFF. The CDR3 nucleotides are TGTGCCAGCAGTTTATCGCGGGGGGGAGGTGAGCAGTTCTTC.

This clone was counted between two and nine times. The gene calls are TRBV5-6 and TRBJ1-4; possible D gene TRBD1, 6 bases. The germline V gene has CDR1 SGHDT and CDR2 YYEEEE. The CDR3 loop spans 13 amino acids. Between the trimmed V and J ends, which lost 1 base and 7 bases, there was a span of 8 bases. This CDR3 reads CASSLRGSEKLFF. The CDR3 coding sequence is TGTGCCAGCAGCTTGAGGGGGAGTGAAAAACTGTTTTTT.

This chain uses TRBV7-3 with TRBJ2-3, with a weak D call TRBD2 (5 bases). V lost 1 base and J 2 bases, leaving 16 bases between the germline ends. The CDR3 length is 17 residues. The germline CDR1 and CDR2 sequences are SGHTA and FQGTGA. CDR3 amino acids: CASSLIRGGVSTDTQYF. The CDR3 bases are TGTGCCAGCAGCTTAATTAGAGGAGGCGTTTCCACAGATACGCAGTATTTT.

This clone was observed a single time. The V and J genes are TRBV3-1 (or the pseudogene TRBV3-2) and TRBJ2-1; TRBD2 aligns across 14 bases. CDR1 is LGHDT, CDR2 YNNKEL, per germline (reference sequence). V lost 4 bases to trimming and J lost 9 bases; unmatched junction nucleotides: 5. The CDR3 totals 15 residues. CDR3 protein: CASSPGLAGVGEQFF. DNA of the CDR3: TGTGCCAGCAGCCCGGGACTAGCGGGAGTGGGTGAGCAGTTCTTC.

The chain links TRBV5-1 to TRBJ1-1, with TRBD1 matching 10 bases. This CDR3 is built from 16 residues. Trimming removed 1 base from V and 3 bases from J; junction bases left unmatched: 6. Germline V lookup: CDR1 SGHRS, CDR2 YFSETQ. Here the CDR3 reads CASSLSLGQGDTEAFF. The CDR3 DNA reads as TGCGCCAGCAGCTTGTCCCTAGGACAGGGGGACACTGAAGCTTTCTTT.

CDR3 sequence reads: CATSDPNYRRAFF. The CDR3 coding sequence is TGTGCCACCAGTGACCCCAACTACCGCAGAGCTTTCTTT. V is TRBV24-1 and J is TRBJ1-1; D gene uncertain. The CDR3 is 13 amino acids. Germline lookup yields CDR1 KGHDR and CDR2 SFDVKD. Trimming cost V 4 bases and J 10 bases, with 15 bases left between them.

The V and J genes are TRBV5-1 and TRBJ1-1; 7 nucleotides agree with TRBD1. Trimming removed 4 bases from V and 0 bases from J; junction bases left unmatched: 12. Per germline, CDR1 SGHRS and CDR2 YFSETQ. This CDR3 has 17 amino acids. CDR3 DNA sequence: TGCGCCAGCAGCCACCGAGGGGGCGGGTCCATGAACACTGAAGCTTTCTTT. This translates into CASSHRGGGSMNTEAFF.

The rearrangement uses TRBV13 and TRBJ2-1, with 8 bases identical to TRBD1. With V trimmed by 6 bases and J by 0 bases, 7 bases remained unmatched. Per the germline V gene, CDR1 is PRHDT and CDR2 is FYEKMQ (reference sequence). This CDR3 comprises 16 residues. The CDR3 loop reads CASRPRTGGSYNEQFF. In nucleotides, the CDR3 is TGTGCCAGCAGACCTCGCACAGGGGGCTCCTACAATGAGCAGTTCTTC.

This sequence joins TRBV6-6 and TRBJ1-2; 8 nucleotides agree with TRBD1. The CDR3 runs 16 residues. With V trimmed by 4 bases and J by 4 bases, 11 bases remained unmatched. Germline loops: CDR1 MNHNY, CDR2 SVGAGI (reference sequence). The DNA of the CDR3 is TGTGCCAGCAGTTCCCGGACAGGGACCAGGGTCTATGGCTACACCTTC. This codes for CASSSRTGTRVYGYTF.

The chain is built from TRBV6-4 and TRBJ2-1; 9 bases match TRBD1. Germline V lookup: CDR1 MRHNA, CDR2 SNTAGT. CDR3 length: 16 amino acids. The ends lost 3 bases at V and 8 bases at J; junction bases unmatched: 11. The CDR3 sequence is CASSEQGQGMWDEQFF. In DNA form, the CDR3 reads TGTGCCAGCAGTGAGCAAGGACAGGGGATGTGGGATGAGCAGTTCTTC.

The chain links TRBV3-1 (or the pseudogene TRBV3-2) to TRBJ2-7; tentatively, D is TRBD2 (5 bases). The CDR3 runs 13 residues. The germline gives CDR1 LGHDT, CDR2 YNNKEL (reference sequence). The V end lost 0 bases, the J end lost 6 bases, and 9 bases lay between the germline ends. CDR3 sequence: CASSQDPSPEQYF. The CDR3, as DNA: TGTGCCAGCAGCCAAGATCCTAGCCCCGAGCAGTACTTC.

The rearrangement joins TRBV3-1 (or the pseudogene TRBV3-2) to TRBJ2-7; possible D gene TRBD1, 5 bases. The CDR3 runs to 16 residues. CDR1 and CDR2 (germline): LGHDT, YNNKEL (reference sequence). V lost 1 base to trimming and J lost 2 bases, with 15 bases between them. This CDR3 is CASSQVVKGMPYEQYF. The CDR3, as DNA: TGTGCCAGCAGCCAAGTCGTAAAGGGGATGCCCTACGAGCAGTACTTC.

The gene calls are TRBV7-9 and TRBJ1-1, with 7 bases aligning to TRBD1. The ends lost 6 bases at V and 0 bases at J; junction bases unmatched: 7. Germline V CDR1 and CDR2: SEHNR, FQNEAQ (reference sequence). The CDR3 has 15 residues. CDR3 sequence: CASSHTGTVNTEAFF. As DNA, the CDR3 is TGTGCCAGCAGTCATACCGGGACAGTGAACACTGAAGCTTTCTTT.

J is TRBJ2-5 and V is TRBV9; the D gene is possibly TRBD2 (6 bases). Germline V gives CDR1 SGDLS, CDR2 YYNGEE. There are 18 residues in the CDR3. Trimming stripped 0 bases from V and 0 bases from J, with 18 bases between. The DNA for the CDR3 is TGTGCCAGCAGCGTAGAGGGAACGGGTAGCGGCTACCAAGAGACCCAGTACTTC. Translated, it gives CASSVEGTGSGYQETQYF.

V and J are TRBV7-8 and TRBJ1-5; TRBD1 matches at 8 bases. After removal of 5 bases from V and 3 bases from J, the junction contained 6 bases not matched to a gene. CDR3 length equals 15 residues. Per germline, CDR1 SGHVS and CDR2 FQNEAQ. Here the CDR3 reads CASSPDRVINQPQHF. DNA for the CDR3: TGTGCCAGCAGCCCGGACAGGGTTATCAATCAGCCCCAGCATTTT.

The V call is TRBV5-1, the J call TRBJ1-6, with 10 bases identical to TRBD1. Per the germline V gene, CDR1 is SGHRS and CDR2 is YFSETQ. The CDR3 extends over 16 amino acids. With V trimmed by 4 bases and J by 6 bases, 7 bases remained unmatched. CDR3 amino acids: CASSDARTGGNSPLHF. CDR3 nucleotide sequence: TGCGCCAGCAGCGATGCACGGACAGGGGGTAATTCACCCCTCCACTTT.

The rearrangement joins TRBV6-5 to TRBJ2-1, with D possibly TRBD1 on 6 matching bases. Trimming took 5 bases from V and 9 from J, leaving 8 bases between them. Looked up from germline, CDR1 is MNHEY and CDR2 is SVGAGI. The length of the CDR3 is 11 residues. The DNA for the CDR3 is TGTGCCAGCAGTCTAGGGGGTGAGCAGTTCTTC. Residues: CASSLGGEQFF.